Below are 20 T cell receptor beta chains sequenced from a single sample in a study of blood T cell repertoires in COVID-19. Clones were read by immunoSEQ multiplex PCR, and TCRdb kept only the in-frame ones, dropping some. The data show 150,000 to 200,000 clones, with around 81% seen just once and more than 9.5% held by the top ten. The sequenced material came from peripheral blood. The receptor set was obtained from a man in his 60s with active or convalescent COVID-19.

V and J are TRBV7-2 and TRBJ1-1, with D possibly TRBD1 on 5 matching bases. The CDR3 extends over 14 amino acids. Per germline, CDR1 SGHTA and CDR2 FQGNSA. Trimming removed 5 bases at V and 1 base at J, with 11 bases between. CDR3 nucleotide sequence: TGTGCCAGCAGCAAAACGACAGCGAACACTGAAGCTTTCTTT. Translation gives CASSKTTANTEAFF. The full variable domain, with the rest looked up from reference TRBV7-2 and TRBJ1-1, is GAGVSQSPSNKVTEKGKDVELRCDPISGHTALYWYRQSLGQGLEFLIYFQGNSAPDKSGLPSDRFSAERTGGSVSTLTIQRTQQEDSAVYLCASSKTTANTEAFFGQGTRLTVV.

The rearrangement joins TRBV5-6 to TRBJ2-7; D is unclear. Per germline, CDR1 SGHDT and CDR2 YYEEEE. There are 15 residues in the CDR3. The ends were cut back, 2 bases at V and 3 bases at J, with 15 bases in the middle. CDR3 protein: CASSFGGKKIYEQYF. The CDR3 DNA is TGTGCCAGCAGCTTTGGCGGTAAGAAAATCTACGAGCAGTACTTC.

The chain has TRBV5-1 and TRBJ1-4; a weak D match, TRBD1 (5 bases). Trimming took 2 bases from V and 8 from J, leaving 16 bases between them. Germline loops: CDR1 SGHRS, CDR2 YFSETQ. The CDR3 is 15 amino acids. DNA of the CDR3: TGCGCCAGCAGCTTACTCACGGGGGTCGGGGAAAAACTGTTTTTT. Amino acids: CASSLLTGVGEKLFF.

The chain links TRBV5-1 to TRBJ2-1; maybe TRBD1 (6 bases). Germline CDR1 reads SGHRS; CDR2 reads YFSETQ. The CDR3 is 15 residues long. Trimming cost V 4 bases and J 4 bases, with 15 bases left between them. The CDR3 reads CASSPGPDRYNEQFF. For the CDR3, the DNA is TGCGCCAGCAGCCCTGGCCCGGACAGATACAATGAGCAGTTCTTC.

To note about this clone: Other DNA sequences in the sample encode the same CDR3. V usage is TRBV18 and J usage is TRBJ1-2, with D tentatively TRBD1 (6 bases). The CDR3 runs 13 residues. The V and J ends lost 3 bases and 4 bases respectively, with 9 bases between them. The germline CDR1 and CDR2 sequences are KGHSH and LQKENI. This chain's CDR3 is CASSPDRAYGYTF. The CDR3 DNA is TGTGCCAGCTCACCGGACAGAGCCTATGGCTACACCTTC. Looking up the rest from reference TRBV18 and TRBJ1-2 gives the full variable domain: NAGVMQNPRHLVRRRGQEARLRCSPMKGHSHVYWYRQLPEEGLKFMVYLQKENIIDESGMPKERFSAEFPKEGPSILRIQQVVRGDSAAYFCASSPDRAYGYTFGSGTRLTVV.

The chain recombines TRBV6-5 with TRBJ1-5, with 10 bases fitting TRBD1. Germline V gene lookup returns CDR1 MNHEY and CDR2 SVGAGI. The CDR3 contains 14 residues. Germline trimming cut 6 bases from V and 4 bases from J; bases unmatched to any gene: 3. The CDR3 nucleotides read TGTGCCAGCAGGAGGACAGGGGGGAATCAGCCCCAGCATTTT. Encoded protein: CASRRTGGNQPQHF.

This chain uses TRBV9 with TRBJ2-1, with a possible D match to TRBD1 (6 bases). This CDR3 has 16 residues. Germline CDR1 and CDR2: SGDLS and YYNGEE. V dropped 2 bases and J dropped 0 bases, with 12 bases sitting between them. CDR3 DNA sequence: TGTGCCAGCAGCGTCACCGACAGGAGCTCCTACAATGAGCAGTTCTTC. Translation: CASSVTDRSSYNEQFF.

For the CDR3, the DNA is TGTGCCAGCAGCACGGGACTAGCGGGAGGGGGCGAGCAGTACTTC. Translation gives CASSTGLAGGGEQYF. V and J are TRBV5-5 and TRBJ2-7, with 16 nucleotides matching TRBD2. V lost 4 bases to trimming and J lost 6 bases; unmatched junction nucleotides: 4. Germline lookup yields CDR1 SGHKS and CDR2 YYEKEE (reference sequence). CDR3 length: 15 residues.

CDR3 protein: CSARARGGRYF. The CDR3 DNA reads TGCAGTGCTAGAGCCCGGGGGGGTCGGTATTTT. The rearrangement links TRBV20-1 to TRBJ2-3, with TRBD2 identical over 8 bases. Germline V gene lookup returns CDR1 DFQATT and CDR2 SNEGSKA (reference sequence). Germline trimming cut 1 base from V and 14 bases from J; bases unmatched to any gene: 5. The CDR3 extends over 11 amino acids.

Regarding this clone: Additional DNA sequences in this sample encode the identical CDR3. The chain couples TRBV5-4 to TRBJ2-6; tentative D call: TRBD1 (5 bases). This CDR3 has 16 amino acids. CDR1 is SGHNT and CDR2 is YYREEE in the germline V gene (reference sequence). V lost 0 bases, J lost 0 bases, and 7 bases lay in between. The CDR3 nucleotides are TGTGCCAGCAGCTTGGGACAGCCCTCTGGGGCCAACGTCCTGACTTTC. Its translation is CASSLGQPSGANVLTF.

The V and J genes are TRBV6-1 and TRBJ2-6; D ambiguous. Trimming shortened V by 5 bases and J by 0 bases, and 8 bases separated the two germline ends. This CDR3 has 15 amino acids. Germline CDR1 reads MNHNS; CDR2 reads SASEGT. For the CDR3, the DNA is TGTGCCAGCAGTAGACGGAGCTCTGGGGCCAACGTCCTGACTTTC. This translates into CASSRRSSGANVLTF.

V gene TRBV7-2 combines with J gene TRBJ2-1, with a possible D match to TRBD2 (6 bases). V lost 2 bases to trimming and J lost 2 bases, with 10 bases between them. Germline V gene data show CDR1 as SGHTA and CDR2 as FQGNSA. The CDR3 runs 15 residues. CDR3 sequence: CASSLRDLAYNEQFF. The CDR3 nucleotides read TGTGCCAGCAGCTTAAGGGACTTAGCCTACAATGAGCAGTTCTTC.

V gene TRBV7-2 combines with J gene TRBJ2-1; no clear D gene. V lost 6 bases and J lost 5, with 11 bases in between. Germline V CDR1 and CDR2: SGHTA, FQGNSA. The CDR3 spans 13 residues. The CDR3 sequence is CASRLGLNNEQFF. CDR3 DNA sequence: TGTGCCAGCAGATTGGGCCTCAACAATGAGCAGTTCTTC.

The chain is built from TRBV2 and TRBJ1-6; D remains unclear. The V and J ends lost 6 bases and 9 bases respectively, with 15 bases between them. Germline values: CDR1 SNHLY, CDR2 FYNNEI. The CDR3 is 14 residues long. CDR3 coding DNA: TGTGCCAGCAGGGGCCACAGCGGCAGTTCACCCCTCCACTTT. Its translation: CASRGHSGSSPLHF.

The V gene is TRBV5-1, the J gene TRBJ1-2; 8 bases fit TRBD1. V shed 8 bases and J 3 bases; nucleotides not matched to a gene: 15. CDR3 length: 16 residues. Germline V gene lookup returns CDR1 SGHRS and CDR2 YFSETQ. This CDR3 is CASAVMQGAMDYGYTF. The CDR3 DNA follows: TGCGCCAGTGCCGTGATGCAGGGGGCGATGGACTATGGCTACACCTTC. The full variable domain, completed using reference TRBV5-1 and TRBJ1-2, is KAGVTQTPRYLIKTRGQQVTLSCSPISGHRSVSWYQQTPGQGLQFLFEYFSETQRNKGNFPGRFSGRQFSNSRSEMNVSTLELGDSALYLCASAVMQGAMDYGYTFGSGTRLTVV.

The chain carries TRBV1 and TRBJ1-1; no check of the table's D call, TRBD1, against the DNA was made. TRBV1 is annotated as a pseudogene. The CDR3 is made up of 16 amino acids. Here the CDR3 DNA reads TGCACCAGCAGGAGGTACAGGGGGCACGAGAACACTGAAGCTTTCTTT. Translating it yields CTSRRYRGHENTEAFF.

V is TRBV5-1 and J is TRBJ2-7; D is perhaps TRBD1 (5 bases). The CDR3 is 13 residues long. The V gene's germline CDR1 is SGHRS and CDR2 YFSETQ. Trimming took off 0 bases at V and 7 bases at J, with 11 bases between the two ends. This CDR3 is CASSLAFNREQYF. CDR3 coding DNA: TGCGCCAGCAGCTTGGCCTTCAACAGGGAGCAGTACTTC.

This chain connects TRBV29-1 to TRBJ2-1, with TRBD2 identical over 15 bases. The trim removed 5 bases at V and 10 bases at J, leaving 6 bases unmatched. Germline loops: CDR1 SQVTM, CDR2 ANQGSEA. This CDR3 comprises 14 residues. The CDR3 protein is CSVHGLAGGMEQFF. CDR3 coding DNA: TGCAGCGTTCACGGACTAGCGGGGGGGATGGAGCAGTTCTTC.

The chain is built from TRBV11-2 and TRBJ2-1; the match to TRBD2 covers 9 bases. The CDR3 loop spans 17 amino acids. V gave up 1 base and J gave up 0 bases; unmatched junction bases: 4. CDR1 is SGHAT and CDR2 is FQNNGV in the germline V gene. CDR3 nucleotides: TGTGCCAGCAGCTTAGCGGGGCGGGGGGGCTCCTACAATGAGCAGTTCTTC. It is translated as CASSLAGRGGSYNEQFF.

Only a few counts were recorded for this clone. J is TRBJ2-7 and V is TRBV5-1; no firm D call. The length of the CDR3 is 11 residues. Germline V gives CDR1 SGHRS, CDR2 YFSETQ. V gave up 4 bases and J gave up 2 bases, with 4 bases separating them. Here the CDR3 reads CASSSAYEQYF. CDR3 nucleotide sequence: TGCGCCAGCAGCAGCGCCTACGAGCAGTACTTC.